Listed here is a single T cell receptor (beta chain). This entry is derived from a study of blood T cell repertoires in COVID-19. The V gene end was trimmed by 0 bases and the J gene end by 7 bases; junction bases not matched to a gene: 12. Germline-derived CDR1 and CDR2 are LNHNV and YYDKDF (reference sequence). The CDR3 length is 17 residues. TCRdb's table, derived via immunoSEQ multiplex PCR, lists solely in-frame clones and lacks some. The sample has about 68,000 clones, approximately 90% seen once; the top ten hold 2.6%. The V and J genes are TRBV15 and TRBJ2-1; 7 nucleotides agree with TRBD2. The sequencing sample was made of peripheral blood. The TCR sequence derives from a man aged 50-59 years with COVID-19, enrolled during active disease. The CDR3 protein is CATSRDRVAVGGNEQFF. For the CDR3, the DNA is TGTGCCACCAGCAGAGATAGGGTGGCGGTGGGGGGGAATGAGCAGTTCTTC.